This T cell receptor beta chain derives from a study of metastatic and nonmetastatic thyroid tumors. This clone is medium-sized. Ahead of thyroid surgery, no patient had received treatment of any kind. Per the germline V gene, CDR1 is MNHNS and CDR2 is SASEGT. The CDR3 has 15 residues. V was cut by 2 bases and J by 3 bases, with 11 bases left in between. Using MiXCR, TCRdb re-called clones from the PCR reads. The profile shows some 34,000 clones, about 15% of them singletons. The chain joins TRBV6-1 to TRBJ2-1, with D possibly being TRBD2 (5 bases). This sequence was found in a female donor with papillary thyroid cancer or a benign thyroid nodule (not recorded which). Some clones in this sample may be carry-over from other donors' samples. Sequenced sample: blood. The CDR3 region is CASSEQVGDYNEQFF. The CDR3 DNA sequence: TGTGCCAGCAGTGAACAGGTGGGAGACTACAATGAGCAGTTCTTC.